One T cell receptor beta chain is described in this entry. The donors, all of them Caucasian adults, lived in Nashville, Tennessee. The CDR3 contains 13 residues. Per germline, CDR1 SGHRS and CDR2 YFSETQ. V lost 2 bases and J 5 bases, leaving 10 bases between the germline ends. These data belong to a study of shared clonotypes between healthy human individuals. Study context: A few men and a couple of women, aged 18 to 49, were donors. Per donor, three plates held CD4 naive cells, three held CD4 memory, two held CD8 naive and one held CD8 memory.

Only in-frame clones appear in the TCRdb table, and some are missing; sequencing was by immunoSEQ multiplex PCR. The table records 2 million to 2.5 million clones, approximately 94% of them present only once. The TCR comes from a man younger than 30 in good health. The rearrangement joins TRBV5-1 to TRBJ1-2, with D unresolved. Sample: naive CD4+ T cells sorted from blood. Documented subset: CD45RA+ positively selected. CDR3 nucleotides: TGCGCCAGCAGCTTCGGTGCTCAATATGGCTACACCTTC. Translating gives CASSFGAQYGYTF.